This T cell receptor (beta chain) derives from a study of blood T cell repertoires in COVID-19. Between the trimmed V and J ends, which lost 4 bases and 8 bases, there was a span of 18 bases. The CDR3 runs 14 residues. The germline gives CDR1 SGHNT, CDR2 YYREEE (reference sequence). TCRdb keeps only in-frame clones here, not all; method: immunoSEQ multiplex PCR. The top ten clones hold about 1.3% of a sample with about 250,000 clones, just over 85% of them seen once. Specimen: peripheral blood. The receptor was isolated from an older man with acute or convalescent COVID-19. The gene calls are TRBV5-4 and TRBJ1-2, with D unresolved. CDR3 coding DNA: TGTGCCAGCAGCCCCCGCGGGTCTGGAGGCGGCTACACCTTC. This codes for CASSPRGSGGGYTF. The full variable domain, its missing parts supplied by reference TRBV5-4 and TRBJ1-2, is ETGVTQSPTHLIKTRGQQVTLRCSSQSGHNTVSWYQQALGQGPQFIFQYYREEENGRGNFPPRFSGLQFPNYSSELNVNALELDDSALYLCASSPRGSGGGYTFGSGTRLTVV.